The TCR beta chain described here comes from a study of blood T cells in healthy people across ages. The CDR3 contains 14 residues. Germline values: CDR1 MNHNS, CDR2 SASEGT. A second PCR of 7 to 11 cycles used a sample-barcoded 5' primer and a J-beta primer mix. Researchers report that a template-switch adaptor with 12 random nucleotides tagged each cDNA molecule. TCRdb fed the 5' RACE reads into MiXCR, producing one record per CDR3 protein. This sample has about 1.6 million distinct CDR3 sequences; about 35% occur once, and the top ten carry about 11%. This TCR was sampled from a young woman in good health. Sequencing used blood. The chain recombines TRBV6-1 with TRBJ2-1; 9 positions match TRBD1. Judging by the DNA end, TRBJ2-7 fits better; the J call may be wrong. CDR3 coding DNA: TGTGCCAGCAGTGAAGCGGACAGGGGCTACGAGCAGTACTTC. It encodes CASSEADRGYEQYF.